The clone carrying this T cell receptor (beta chain) occurred once. Its specificity is not known. These data come from a study of CD4 T cells in relation to SARS-CoV-2 and coronaviruses. Study context: Crossreactive spike epitopes shared across donors were mapped to their HLA restriction. Findings and limits, study-wide: In approximately 70% of donors, memory CD4+ clonotypes crossrecognized SARS-CoV-2 and at least one common cold coronavirus spike. Crossreactivity was assessed only for spike protein, not other viral proteins.

Before the COVID-19 pandemic, during about 2010-2019, CD4+ T cells were taken from unexposed donors. Deep TCR-beta sequencing used DNA from uncultured naive and memory CD4+ T cells. Sequenced by immunoSEQ multiplex PCR; TCRdb stores in-frame clones only, minus some. The table records some 65,000 clones, about 89% of them present only once. The TCR sequence derives from a human donor in good health. The sequencing sample was made of memory CD4+ T cells from PBMCs.

CDR3 nucleotides: TGTGCCAGCAGCCAAACTAGAACCTACGAGCAGTACTTC. Its protein product is CASSQTRTYEQYF. The chain combines TRBV7-8 with TRBJ2-7; a possible D gene is TRBD2 (5 bases). The CDR3 runs 13 residues. Germline CDR1 is SGHVS and CDR2 is FQNEAQ. V lost 5 bases to trimming and J lost 2 bases, with 10 bases between them.